Listed below are T cell receptor beta chains from one sample, sequenced in a study of cytomegalovirus exposure and HLA in healthy donors. Clones were read by immunoSEQ multiplex PCR, and TCRdb kept only the in-frame ones, dropping some. The data show under 200,000 clones, with about 82% seen just once and 7% held by the top ten. Sequencing used PBMCs. Receptor source: a woman in her twenties or thirties in good health and CMV-seropositive. Both conserved end residues are part of each CDR3. D genes are given only for firm matches. The size of a clone is reported for some rows only, either as once, few or many, or as a class for expanded clones.

once | TRBJ2-3 | TRBV5-8 | NA | 15 | TGTGCCAGCAGCCGTCCCAGGGCGAGCACAGATACGCAGTATTTT | CASSRPRASTDTQYF
NA | TRBJ1-1 | TRBV7-3 | NA | 13 | TGTGCCAGCAGCTTAACGGCGGGAACTGAAGCTTTCTTT | CASSLTAGTEAFF
few | TRBJ2-1 | TRBV6-4 | NA | 14 | TGTGCCAGCAGCCAAGGACAAGAGTACAATGAGCAGTTCTTC | CASSQGQEYNEQFF
NA | TRBJ1-1 | TRBV7-9 | TRBD1 | 17 | TGTTCCAGCAGCCCATACCGGACAGGGTTCGGGAACACTGAAGCTTTCTTT | CSSSPYRTGFGNTEAFF
once | TRBJ2-3 | TRBV9 | TRBD2 | 16 | TGTGCCAGCAGCGTGACGGCGGGGGGGTTTACAGATACGCAGTATTTT | CASSVTAGGFTDTQYF
NA | TRBJ2-7 | TRBV18 | NA | 13 | TGTGCCAGCTCACTGGACAGATGGGACGAGCAGTACTTC | CASSLDRWDEQYF
NA | TRBJ2-5 | TRBV29-1 | NA | 12 | TGCAGCGTCCTCAGGGGCATGGAGACCCAGTACTTC | CSVLRGMETQYF
few | TRBJ1-2 | TRBV2 | NA | 14 | TGTGCCAGCACCCGGGACAACTCTAACTATGGCTACACCTTC | CASTRDNSNYGYTF
once | TRBJ2-7 | TRBV7-2 | NA | 15 | TGTGCCAGCAGCTTTATTCAGGGGGGCGCCTACGAGCAGTACTTC | CASSFIQGGAYEQYF
once | TRBJ1-2 | TRBV18 | NA | 16 | TGTGCCAGCTCACCTTCCGGCCCTCCGCGACTCTATGGCTACACCTTC | CASSPSGPPRLYGYTF
NA | TRBJ2-2 | TRBV15 | TRBD2 | 16 | TGTGCCACCAGCAGAGACACGGGGGGTTACACCGGGGAGCTGTTTTTT | CATSRDTGGYTGELFF
NA | TRBJ1-4 | TRBV27 | NA | 13 | TGTGCCAGCAGCCGGACTGATAATGAAAAACTGTTTTTT | CASSRTDNEKLFF
NA | TRBJ1-6 | TRBV27 | NA | 15 | TGTGCCAGCAGTATGGGCCCTTTCTATAATTCACCCCTCCACTTT | CASSMGPFYNSPLHF
NA | TRBJ2-1 | TRBV5-5 | TRBD2 | 18 | TGTGCCAGCAGCCGGCAGTCTAGCGGGGGGTTTTTATACAATGAGCAGTTCTTC | CASSRQSSGGFLYNEQFF